The 14 T cell receptor beta chains below all came from one sample that was sequenced in a study of cytomegalovirus exposure and HLA in healthy donors. PCR used 60 Vbeta primers and 13 Jbeta primers. Sequencing was performed with immunoSEQ multiplex PCR; in TCRdb, only in-frame clones are kept and a portion is missing. The repertoire holds 95,000 to 150,000 clones, with over 80% as singletons. The sequenced sample consisted of PBMCs. The receptor source for this set is a young man in good health and CMV-seronegative.

DNA for the CDR3: TGTGCCAGCAGCCTCATAGCGGGTACAAAGGACAGTCAGTACTTC. Its translation: CASSLIAGTKDSQYF. The rearrangement links TRBV2 to TRBJ2-4, with D perhaps TRBD2 (7 bases). V was trimmed by 6 bases and J by 12 bases, leaving 24 bases between them. This CDR3 is 15 amino acids long. Germline assignment: CDR1 SNHLY and CDR2 FYNNEI.

This rearrangement joins TRBV27 to TRBJ1-2; 8 nucleotides match TRBD1. CDR1 and CDR2 (germline): MNHEY, SMNVEV (reference sequence). This CDR3 contains 14 residues. V lost 5 bases, J lost 2 bases, and 4 bases stayed unmatched. The CDR3, as DNA: TGTGCCAGCAGTCCGTGGACAGGGAACTATGGCTACACCTTC. Protein product: CASSPWTGNYGYTF.

The rearrangement joins TRBV7-9 to TRBJ2-5; tentative D call: TRBD2 (7 bases). Trimming stripped 2 bases from V and 4 bases from J, with 14 bases between. This CDR3 is 15 amino acids long. Germline CDR1 SEHNR, CDR2 FQNEAQ (reference sequence). The CDR3, as DNA: TGTGCCAGCAGCTTAAGGGGGGGGGCAGGAGAGACCCAGTACTTC. Its protein is CASSLRGGAGETQYF.

This clone is medium-sized in the sample. The V call is TRBV6-1, the J call TRBJ1-5; 7 bases map to TRBD1. The V gene's germline CDR1 is MNHNS and CDR2 SASEGT. The CDR3 is made up of 15 amino acids. V trimming: 4 bases; J trimming: 1 base; junction bases outside the gene matches: 4. The chain's CDR3 is CASSAPTGSNQPQHF. CDR3 DNA: TGTGCCAGCAGTGCTCCGACAGGGAGCAATCAGCCCCAGCATTTT.

In this sample, this clone turned up a few times. The V call is TRBV28, the J call TRBJ1-1, with TRBD1 identical over 7 bases. V was clipped by 8 bases and J by 4 bases; unmatched bases: 10. The CDR3 runs 14 residues. Germline CDR1 and CDR2: MDHEN and SYDVKM. The DNA for the CDR3 is TGTGCCAGCGGTCCAGGACAGGTCCGCACTGAAGCTTTCTTT. It yields the protein CASGPGQVRTEAFF.

This clone was observed a single time. V and J are TRBV18 and TRBJ1-2; unclear D gene. Germline-derived CDR1 and CDR2 are KGHSH and LQKENI. This CDR3 has 18 residues. The ends were cut back, 0 bases at V and 5 bases at J, with 22 bases in the middle. The CDR3 DNA reads TGTGCCAGCTCACCACCGGTAGGGAGACGATCCTTGCCTTATGGCTACACCTTC. Residues: CASSPPVGRRSLPYGYTF.

The chain is built from TRBV7-2 and TRBJ2-5; 12 bases are a match to TRBD2. Germline-derived CDR1 and CDR2 are SGHTA and FQGNSA. Losses at the gene ends were 6 bases for V and 7 bases for J; bases not matched to a gene: 6. The CDR3 spans 14 residues. The CDR3 loop reads CASSTSGGTWTQYF. The CDR3, as DNA: TGTGCCAGCAGTACTAGCGGGGGGACGTGGACCCAGTACTTC.

This clone was recorded once. V gene TRBV9 combines with J gene TRBJ2-5; TRBD1 matches 9 bases. There are 15 residues in the CDR3. V shed 0 bases and J 4 bases; nucleotides not matched to a gene: 4. The germline CDR1 and CDR2 sequences are SGDLS and YYNGEE. The DNA for the CDR3 is TGTGCCAGCAGCGTAGAAGGACAGGGGAGAGAGACCCAGTACTTC. The encoded protein is CASSVEGQGRETQYF.

The CDR3 loop reads CASSITDSGANVLTF. CDR3 nucleotides: TGTGCCAGCAGTATTACTGACTCTGGGGCCAACGTCCTGACTTTC. This chain links TRBV9 with TRBJ2-6; no reliable D call. V lost 5 bases to trimming and J lost 0 bases, with 9 bases between them. The V gene's germline CDR1 is SGDLS and CDR2 YYNGEE. The CDR3 has 15 amino acids.

The rearrangement links TRBV27 to TRBJ2-1, with TRBD2 as a possible D gene (6 bases). CDR1 and CDR2 (germline): MNHEY, SMNVEV (reference sequence). This CDR3 region has 14 residues. Trimming cost V 2 bases and J 2 bases, with 7 bases left between them. The CDR3 nucleotides are TGTGCCAGCAGTTTACGCGGGGCCTACAATGAGCAGTTCTTC. This encodes CASSLRGAYNEQFF.

This chain joins TRBV27 and TRBJ2-7; TRBD2 aligns across 8 bases. This CDR3 has 13 amino acids. Losses at the gene ends were 8 bases for V and 0 bases for J; bases not matched to a gene: 3. Germline lookup yields CDR1 MNHEY and CDR2 SMNVEV (reference sequence). The chain's CDR3 is CASGTSGSYEQYF. In DNA, the CDR3 is TGTGCCAGCGGTACTAGCGGCTCCTACGAGCAGTACTTC.

The chain employs TRBV7-2 and TRBJ2-3; 7 bases are a match to TRBD2. Trimming took 1 base from V and 6 from J; bases not matched to a gene: 4. CDR1 is SGHTA and CDR2 is FQGNSA in the germline V gene. The CDR3 is made up of 14 amino acids. Here the CDR3 DNA reads TGTGCCAGCAGCTTAGTGGGGGGGGTCGATACGCAGTATTTT. It yields the protein CASSLVGGVDTQYF.

The rearrangement uses TRBV9 and TRBJ2-1, with TRBD2 matching over 10 bases. Germline lookup yields CDR1 SGDLS and CDR2 YYNGEE. V gave up 0 bases and J gave up 6 bases; unmatched junction bases: 6. The CDR3 sequence is 16 residues long. The DNA for the CDR3 is TGTGCCAGCAGCGTAGAAGGAGCGGGGGGGCTCAATGAGCAGTTCTTC. Its protein product is CASSVEGAGGLNEQFF.

J is TRBJ1-2 and V is TRBV28; TRBD1 matches 9 bases. Per the germline V gene, CDR1 is MDHEN and CDR2 is SYDVKM. CDR3 length: 14 amino acids. Trimming took 6 bases from V and 8 from J; bases not matched to a gene: 10. The CDR3 sequence is CASSETGQGTGYTF. The CDR3 coding sequence is TGTGCCAGCAGCGAAACGGGACAGGGTACGGGCTACACCTTC.